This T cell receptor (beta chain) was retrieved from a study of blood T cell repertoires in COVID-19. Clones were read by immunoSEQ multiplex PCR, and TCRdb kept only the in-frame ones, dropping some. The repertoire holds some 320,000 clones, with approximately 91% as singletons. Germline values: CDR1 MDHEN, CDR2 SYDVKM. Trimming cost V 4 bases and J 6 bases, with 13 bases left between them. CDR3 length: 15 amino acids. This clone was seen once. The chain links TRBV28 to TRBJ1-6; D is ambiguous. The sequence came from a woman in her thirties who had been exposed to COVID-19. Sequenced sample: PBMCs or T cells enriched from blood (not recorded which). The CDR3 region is CASSSPQGLNSPLHF. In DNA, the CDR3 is TGTGCCAGCAGTTCACCCCAAGGACTTAATTCACCCCTCCACTTT.